These 4 T cell receptor beta chains share one sample of origin, sequenced in a study of blood T cell repertoires in COVID-19. Generated by immunoSEQ multiplex PCR, the TCRdb table keeps only in-frame clones and is missing some. The sample lists fewer than 200,000 clones; about 75% were seen once. Sequencing input: peripheral blood. All receptors come from a woman in her 50s with active or convalescent COVID-19.

The rearrangement uses TRBV5-6 and TRBJ2-5, with a possible D match to TRBD2 (6 bases). The CDR3 has 18 residues. Germline assignment: CDR1 SGHDT and CDR2 YYEEEE. Trimming cost V 2 bases and J 3 bases, with 23 bases left between them. CDR3 residues: CASSFPKLIADDEETQYF. The CDR3 DNA sequence: TGTGCCAGCAGCTTCCCCAAGTTGATAGCGGATGACGAAGAGACCCAGTACTTC.

This clone was detected once. The V gene is TRBV12-3 or TRBV12-4, the J gene TRBJ1-3; D unresolved. This CDR3 is 12 amino acids long. V shed 3 bases and J shed 6 bases, with 6 bases lying between them. The CDR3 region has the DNA TGTGCCAGCAGTTTCTTCCTAAACACCATATATTTT. This sequence encodes CASSFFLNTIYF.

The chain employs TRBV6-5 and TRBJ1-4; perhaps TRBD1 as D (6 bases). Germline V gene data show CDR1 as MNHEY and CDR2 as SVGAGI. The V and J ends lost 6 bases and 3 bases respectively, with 14 bases between them. The CDR3 has 15 amino acids. CDR3 sequence (DNA): TGTGCCAGCAGGACCTGGACAGCCTCTAATGAAAAACTGTTTTTT. Translated: CASRTWTASNEKLFF.

The chain employs TRBV11-2 and TRBJ1-4; the D gene is possibly TRBD1 (6 bases). This CDR3 contains 14 residues. CDR1 SGHAT and CDR2 FQNNGV come from the germline V gene. V gave up 3 bases and J gave up 8 bases, with 13 bases separating them. CDR3 DNA sequence: TGTGCCAGCAGCTTCCGGGCAGGGGAGGAAAAACTGTTTTTT. It codes for CASSFRAGEEKLFF.